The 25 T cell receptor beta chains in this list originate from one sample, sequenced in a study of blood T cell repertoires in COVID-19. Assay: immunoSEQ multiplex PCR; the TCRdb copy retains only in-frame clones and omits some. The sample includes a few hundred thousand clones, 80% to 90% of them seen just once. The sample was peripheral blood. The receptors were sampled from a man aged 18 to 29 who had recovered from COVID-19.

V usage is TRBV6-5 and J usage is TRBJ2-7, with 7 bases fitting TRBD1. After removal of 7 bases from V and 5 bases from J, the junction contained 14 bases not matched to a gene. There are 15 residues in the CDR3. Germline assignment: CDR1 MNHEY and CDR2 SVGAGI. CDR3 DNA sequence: TGTGCCAGCACCCTAAAGACAGGGCGAAGGGACGAGCAGTACTTC. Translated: CASTLKTGRRDEQYF.

The CDR3 DNA reads TGTGCCAGTAGTATAACGGCAGGGGCGAGCACTGAAGCTTTCTTT. This encodes CASSITAGASTEAFF. The gene calls are TRBV19 and TRBJ1-1; weak D call: TRBD1 (6 bases). Germline values: CDR1 LNHDA, CDR2 SQIVND (reference sequence). V was shortened by 2 bases and J by 4 bases, with 14 bases between the two germline ends. This CDR3 spans 15 amino acids.

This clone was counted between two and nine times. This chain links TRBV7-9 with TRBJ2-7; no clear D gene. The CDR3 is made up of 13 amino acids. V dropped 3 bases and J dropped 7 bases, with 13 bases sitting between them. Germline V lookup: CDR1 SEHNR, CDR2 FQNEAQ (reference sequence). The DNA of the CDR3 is TGTGCCAGCAGCTTTGACTTTCCCGGGGAGCAGTACTTC. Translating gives CASSFDFPGEQYF.

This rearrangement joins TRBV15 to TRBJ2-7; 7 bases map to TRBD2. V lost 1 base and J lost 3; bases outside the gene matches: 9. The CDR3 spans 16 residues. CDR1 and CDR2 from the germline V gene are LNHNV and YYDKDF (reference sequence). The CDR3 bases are TGTGCCACCAGCAGAGCCTCTCCGAGCGGGGTCTACGAGCAGTACTTC. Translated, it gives CATSRASPSGVYEQYF. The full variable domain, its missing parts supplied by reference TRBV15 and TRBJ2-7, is DAMVIQNPRYQVTQFGKPVTLSCSQTLNHNVMYWYQQKSSQAPKLLFHYYDKDFNNEADTPDNFQSRRPNTSFCFLDIRSPGLGDTAMYLCATSRASPSGVYEQYFGPGTRLTVT.

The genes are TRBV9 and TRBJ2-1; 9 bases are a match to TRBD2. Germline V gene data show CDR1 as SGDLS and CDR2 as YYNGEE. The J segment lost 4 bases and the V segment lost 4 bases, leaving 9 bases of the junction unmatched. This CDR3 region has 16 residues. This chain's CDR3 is CASSPTVSGGYNEQFF. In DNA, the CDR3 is TGTGCCAGCAGCCCTACAGTAAGCGGGGGGTACAATGAGCAGTTCTTC.

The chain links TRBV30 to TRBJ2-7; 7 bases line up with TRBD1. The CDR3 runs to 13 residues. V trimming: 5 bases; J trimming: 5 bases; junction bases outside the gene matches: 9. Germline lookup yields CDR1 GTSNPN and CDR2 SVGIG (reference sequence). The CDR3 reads CAWAPGTVNEQYF. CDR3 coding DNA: TGTGCCTGGGCTCCCGGGACAGTAAACGAGCAGTACTTC.

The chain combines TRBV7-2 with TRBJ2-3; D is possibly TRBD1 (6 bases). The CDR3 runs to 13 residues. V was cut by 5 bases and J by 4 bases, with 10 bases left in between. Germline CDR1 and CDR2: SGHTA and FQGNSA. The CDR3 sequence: CASSNRAADTQYF. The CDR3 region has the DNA TGTGCCAGCAGCAACAGGGCCGCAGATACGCAGTATTTT.

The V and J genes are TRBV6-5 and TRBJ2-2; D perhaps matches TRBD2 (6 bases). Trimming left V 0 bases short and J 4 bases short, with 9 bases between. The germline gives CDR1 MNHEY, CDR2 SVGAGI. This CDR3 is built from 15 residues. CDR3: CASSYSGTFTGELFF. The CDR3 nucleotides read TGTGCCAGCAGTTACTCAGGGACTTTCACCGGGGAGCTGTTTTTT.

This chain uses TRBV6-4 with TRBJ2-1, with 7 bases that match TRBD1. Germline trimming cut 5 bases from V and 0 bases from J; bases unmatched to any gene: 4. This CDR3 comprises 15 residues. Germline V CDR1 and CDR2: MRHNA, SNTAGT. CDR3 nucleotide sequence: TGTGCCAGCAGTACGGACAGGAGCTCCTACAATGAGCAGTTCTTC. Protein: CASSTDRSSYNEQFF.

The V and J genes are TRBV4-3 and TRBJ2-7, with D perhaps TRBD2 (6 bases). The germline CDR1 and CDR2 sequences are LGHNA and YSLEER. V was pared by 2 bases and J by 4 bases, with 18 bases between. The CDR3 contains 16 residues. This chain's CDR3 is CASSQRVLALPYEQYF. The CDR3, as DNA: TGCGCCAGCAGCCAAAGAGTACTAGCTCTTCCATACGAGCAGTACTTC.

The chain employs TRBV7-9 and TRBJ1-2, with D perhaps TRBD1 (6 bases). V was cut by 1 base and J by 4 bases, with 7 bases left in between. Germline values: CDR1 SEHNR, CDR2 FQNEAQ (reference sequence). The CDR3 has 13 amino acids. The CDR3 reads CASSLGDIYGYTF. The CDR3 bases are TGTGCCAGCAGCTTAGGGGACATCTATGGCTACACCTTC.

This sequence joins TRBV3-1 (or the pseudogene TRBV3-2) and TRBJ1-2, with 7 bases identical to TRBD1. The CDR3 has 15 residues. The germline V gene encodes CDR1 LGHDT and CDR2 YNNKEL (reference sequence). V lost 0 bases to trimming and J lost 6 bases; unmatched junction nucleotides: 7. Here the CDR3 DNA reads TGTGCCAGCAGCCAAGATCTCACAGGGGCGAATGGCTACACCTTC. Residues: CASSQDLTGANGYTF.

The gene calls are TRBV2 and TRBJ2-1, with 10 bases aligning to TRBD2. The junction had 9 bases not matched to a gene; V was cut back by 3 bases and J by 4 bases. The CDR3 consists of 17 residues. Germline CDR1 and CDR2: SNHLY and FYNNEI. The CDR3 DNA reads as TGTGCCAGCAGTGAGAGCCTAGCGGGAGATTGGTACAATGAGCAGTTCTTC. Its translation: CASSESLAGDWYNEQFF.

As DNA, the CDR3 is TGCGCCAGCAGCCAAGATAGACCAGGGTCTTCACCCCTCCACTTT. Amino acid sequence: CASSQDRPGSSPLHF. V usage is TRBV4-3 and J usage is TRBJ1-6; perhaps TRBD1 as D (5 bases). The CDR3 is 15 residues long. V lost 0 bases and J 9 bases, leaving 12 bases between the germline ends. CDR1 is LGHNA, CDR2 YSLEER, per germline.

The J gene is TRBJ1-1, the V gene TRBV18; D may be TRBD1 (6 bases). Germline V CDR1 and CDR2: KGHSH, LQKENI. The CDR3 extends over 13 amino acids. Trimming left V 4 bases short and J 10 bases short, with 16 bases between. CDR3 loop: CASSRDRTQGAFF. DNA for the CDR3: TGTGCCAGCTCACGCGACAGGACCCAGGGAGCTTTCTTT. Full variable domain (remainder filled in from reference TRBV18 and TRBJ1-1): NAGVMQNPRHLVRRRGQEARLRCSPMKGHSHVYWYRQLPEEGLKFMVYLQKENIIDESGMPKERFSAEFPKEGPSILRIQQVVRGDSAAYFCASSRDRTQGAFFGQGTRLTVV.

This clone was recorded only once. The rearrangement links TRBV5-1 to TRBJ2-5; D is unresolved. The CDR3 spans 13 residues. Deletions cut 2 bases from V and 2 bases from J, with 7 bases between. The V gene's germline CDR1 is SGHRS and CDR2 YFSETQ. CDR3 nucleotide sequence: TGCGCCAGCAGCTTATACCAGCAAGAGACCCAGTACTTC. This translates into CASSLYQQETQYF.

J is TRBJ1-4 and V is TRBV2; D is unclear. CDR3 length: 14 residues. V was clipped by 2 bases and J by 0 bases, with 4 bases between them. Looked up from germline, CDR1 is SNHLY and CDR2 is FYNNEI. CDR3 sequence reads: CASSELTTNEKLFF. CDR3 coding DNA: TGTGCCAGCAGTGAATTAACAACTAATGAAAAACTGTTTTTT.

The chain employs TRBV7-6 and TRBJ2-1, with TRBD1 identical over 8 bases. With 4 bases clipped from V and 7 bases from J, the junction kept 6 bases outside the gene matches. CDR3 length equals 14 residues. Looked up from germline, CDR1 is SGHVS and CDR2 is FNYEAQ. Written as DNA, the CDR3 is TGTGCCAGCAGCTCTCCGGGACAGGCAAATGAGCAGTTCTTC. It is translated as CASSSPGQANEQFF. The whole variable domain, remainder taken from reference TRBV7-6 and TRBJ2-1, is GAGVSQSPRYKVTKRGQDVALRCDPISGHVSLYWYRQALGQGPEFLTYFNYEAQQDKSGLPNDRFSAERPEGSISTLTIQRTEQRDSAMYRCASSSPGQANEQFFGPGTRLTVL.

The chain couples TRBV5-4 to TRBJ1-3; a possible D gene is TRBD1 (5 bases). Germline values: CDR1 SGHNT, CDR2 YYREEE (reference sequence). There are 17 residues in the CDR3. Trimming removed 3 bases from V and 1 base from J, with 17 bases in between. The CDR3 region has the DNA TGTGCCAGCAGCTCTACTTACCGGGGGGGGTCTGGAAACACCATATATTTT. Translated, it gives CASSSTYRGGSGNTIYF.

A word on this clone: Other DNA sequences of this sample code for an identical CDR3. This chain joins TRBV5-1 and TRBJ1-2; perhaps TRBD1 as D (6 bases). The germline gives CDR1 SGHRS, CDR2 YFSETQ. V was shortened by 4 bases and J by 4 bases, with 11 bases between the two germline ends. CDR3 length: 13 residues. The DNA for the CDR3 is TGCGCCAGCAGCCCGACAGGCGGCTATGGCTACACCTTC. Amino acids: CASSPTGGYGYTF.

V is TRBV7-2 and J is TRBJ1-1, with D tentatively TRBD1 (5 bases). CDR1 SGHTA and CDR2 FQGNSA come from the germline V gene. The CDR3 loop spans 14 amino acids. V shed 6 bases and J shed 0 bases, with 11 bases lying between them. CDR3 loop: CASSPQGLNTEAFF. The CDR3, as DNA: TGTGCCAGCAGTCCTCAGGGCCTGAACACTGAAGCTTTCTTT.

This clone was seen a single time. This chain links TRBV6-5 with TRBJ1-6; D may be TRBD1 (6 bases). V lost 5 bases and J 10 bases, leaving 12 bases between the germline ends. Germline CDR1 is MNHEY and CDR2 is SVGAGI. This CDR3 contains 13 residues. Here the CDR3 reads CASSKNRDSPLHF. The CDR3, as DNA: TGTGCCAGCAGTAAGAACAGGGACTCACCCCTCCACTTT.

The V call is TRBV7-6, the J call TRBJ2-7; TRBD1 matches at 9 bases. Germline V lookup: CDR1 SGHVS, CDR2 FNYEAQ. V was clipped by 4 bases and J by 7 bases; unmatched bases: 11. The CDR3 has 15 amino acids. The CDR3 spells CASSSGTGRLGEQYF. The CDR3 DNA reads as TGTGCCAGCAGCTCCGGGACAGGGAGATTAGGGGAGCAGTACTTC. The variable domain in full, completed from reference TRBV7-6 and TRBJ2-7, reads GAGVSQSPRYKVTKRGQDVALRCDPISGHVSLYWYRQALGQGPEFLTYFNYEAQQDKSGLPNDRFSAERPEGSISTLTIQRTEQRDSAMYRCASSSGTGRLGEQYFGPGTRLTVT.

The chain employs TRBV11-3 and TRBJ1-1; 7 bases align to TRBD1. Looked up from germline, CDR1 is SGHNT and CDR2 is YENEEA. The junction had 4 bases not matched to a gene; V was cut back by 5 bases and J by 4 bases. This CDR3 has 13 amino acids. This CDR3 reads CASSLAGGTEAFF. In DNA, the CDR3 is TGTGCCAGCAGCCTCGCAGGGGGCACTGAAGCTTTCTTT.

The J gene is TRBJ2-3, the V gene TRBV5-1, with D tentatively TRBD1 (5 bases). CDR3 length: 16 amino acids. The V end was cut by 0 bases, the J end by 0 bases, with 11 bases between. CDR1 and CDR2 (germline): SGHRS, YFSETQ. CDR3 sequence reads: CASSLGRGTSTDTQYF. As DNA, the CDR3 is TGCGCCAGCAGCTTGGGAAGGGGAACCAGCACAGATACGCAGTATTTT.